A single sample is the source of the 20 T cell receptor beta chains below, sequenced in a study of blood T cell repertoires in COVID-19. The data were produced by immunoSEQ multiplex PCR, yet TCRdb's version contains in-frame clones alone and is incomplete. The sample shows under 100,000 clones, around four fifths of them seen only once. Sequenced material: peripheral blood. These receptors were collected from a man aged 50 to 60 with acute or convalescent COVID-19.

The genes are TRBV5-1 and TRBJ2-7; 10 bases align to TRBD1. CDR1 is SGHRS and CDR2 is YFSETQ in the germline V gene. The V and J ends lost 1 base and 7 bases, in that order; junction bases with no gene match: 5. The CDR3 is 14 amino acids. The CDR3 DNA sequence: TGCGCCAGCAGCTTGAGGGACAGGGGATCGGAGCAGTACTTC. Its translation is CASSLRDRGSEQYF.

The gene calls are TRBV7-2 and TRBJ1-2; TRBD1 is a possible D gene (5 bases). The CDR3 spans 14 residues. Trimming shortened V by 5 bases and J by 5 bases, and 15 bases separated the two germline ends. Germline CDR1 and CDR2: SGHTA and FQGNSA. CDR3 in DNA: TGTGCCAGCAGCCCAAGTGTAGGGGAATATGGCTACACCTTC. It yields the protein CASSPSVGEYGYTF.

The chain is built from TRBV12-1 and TRBJ1-4. TRBV12-1 is given as a pseudogene. The CDR3 covers 17 residues. The CDR3 loop reads CASSPLPPGIDDEKLFF. The CDR3 region has the DNA TGTGCCAGCAGCCCCTTGCCCCCCGGGATCGATGATGAAAAACTGTTTTTT.

The J gene is TRBJ1-5, the V gene TRBV6-1, with 8 positions matching TRBD1. Losses at the gene ends were 2 bases for V and 3 bases for J; bases not matched to a gene: 9. This CDR3 is built from 17 residues. Germline CDR1 is MNHNS and CDR2 is SASEGT. In DNA form, the CDR3 reads TGTGCCAGCAGTGAATTGGTCGGGACAGGTAACAATCAGCCCCAGCATTTT. This translates into CASSELVGTGNNQPQHF.

The V gene is TRBV19, the J gene TRBJ2-7, with 8 bases fitting TRBD2. V lost 7 bases and J lost 5; bases outside the gene matches: 10. CDR3 length equals 14 residues. Looked up from germline, CDR1 is LNHDA and CDR2 is SQIVND (reference sequence). CDR3 region: CASTRTGTRNEQYF. The DNA for the CDR3 is TGTGCCAGTACCAGAACCGGGACTAGGAACGAGCAGTACTTC.

The chain couples TRBV2 to TRBJ1-3, with 8 bases aligning to TRBD1. After removal of 2 bases from V and 0 bases from J, the junction contained 0 bases not matched to a gene. Germline CDR1 and CDR2: SNHLY and FYNNEI. This CDR3 has 15 residues. CDR3 sequence: CASSEQGASGNTIYF. In DNA, the CDR3 is TGTGCCAGCAGTGAACAGGGGGCCTCTGGAAACACCATATATTTT.

The chain couples TRBV6-4 to TRBJ2-6, with a possible D match to TRBD1 (6 bases). Trimming took off 3 bases at V and 2 bases at J, with 8 bases between the two ends. The length of the CDR3 is 15 residues. Germline lookup yields CDR1 MRHNA and CDR2 SNTAGT. The CDR3, as DNA: TGTGCCAGCAGTGAACAGGGTACTGGGGCCAACGTCCTGACTTTC. As protein: CASSEQGTGANVLTF.

This rearrangement joins TRBV7-2 to TRBJ2-7, with D perhaps TRBD1 (6 bases). Germline V gene data show CDR1 as SGHTA and CDR2 as FQGNSA. CDR3 length: 13 residues. V was shortened by 5 bases and J by 6 bases, with 14 bases between the two germline ends. The CDR3 region has the DNA TGTGCCAGCAGCCTCCAAGGGGACACCGAGCAGTACTTC. Protein: CASSLQGDTEQYF.

For this clone: This likely comes from a read error, as the CDR3 has no conserved phenylalanine or tryptophan at its end. The chain has TRBV2 and TRBJ1-6; TRBD1 matches 7 bases. The CDR3 has 13 residues. Germline CDR1 SNHLY, CDR2 FYNNEI. V was clipped by 7 bases and J by 8 bases; unmatched bases: 5. CDR3 bases: TGTGCCAGCATTAGACAGGGCCATTCACCCCTCCACCTT. It yields the protein CASIRQGHSPLHL.

The V gene is TRBV6-5, the J gene TRBJ1-2; no definite D call. The length of the CDR3 is 11 residues. Germline values: CDR1 MNHEY, CDR2 SVGAGI. V dropped 4 bases and J dropped 8 bases, with 8 bases sitting between them. CDR3 in amino acids: CASSSGQGYTF. Here the CDR3 DNA reads TGTGCCAGCAGTTCTGGCCAGGGCTACACCTTC.

The chain carries TRBV4-3 and TRBJ1-5; a weak D match, TRBD1 (5 bases). The germline V and J ends were trimmed by 3 bases and 7 bases, with 13 bases remaining between them. Germline assignment: CDR1 LGHNA and CDR2 YSLEER. CDR3 length: 14 amino acids. CDR3: CASSHSDRGQPQHF. The CDR3 DNA is TGCGCCAGCAGCCATTCCGATCGGGGGCAGCCCCAGCATTTT.

V usage is TRBV18 and J usage is TRBJ1-2, with D maybe TRBD1 (5 bases). Germline V gene lookup returns CDR1 KGHSH and CDR2 LQKENI. The CDR3 contains 16 residues. V gave up 2 bases and J gave up 4 bases, with 17 bases separating them. Written as DNA, the CDR3 is TGTGCCAGCTCACCAAATACGCAGGGCTGGGGCTATGGCTACACCTTC. This gives the protein CASSPNTQGWGYGYTF.

The gene calls are TRBV7-3 and TRBJ2-5; TRBD2 matches at 9 bases. With V trimmed by 5 bases and J by 2 bases, 3 bases remained unmatched. CDR1 is SGHTA, CDR2 FQGTGA, per germline. CDR3 length: 14 residues. This chain's CDR3 is CASSQGLAQETQYF. The CDR3 nucleotides are TGTGCCAGCAGCCAAGGACTAGCGCAAGAGACCCAGTACTTC.

The chain recombines TRBV5-1 with TRBJ1-2, with D possibly TRBD1 on 5 matching bases. Germline loops: CDR1 SGHRS, CDR2 YFSETQ. Trimming took 3 bases from V and 8 from J, leaving 17 bases between them. The CDR3 totals 14 residues. CDR3: CASSSGTPSMGYTF. CDR3 coding DNA: TGCGCCAGCAGCTCCGGGACTCCCTCAATGGGCTACACCTTC.

The rearrangement joins TRBV6-1 to TRBJ1-2; possible D gene TRBD1, 5 bases. CDR1 MNHNS and CDR2 SASEGT come from the germline V gene. The germline V and J ends were trimmed by 0 bases and 8 bases, with 13 bases remaining between them. This CDR3 contains 14 residues. CDR3 sequence (DNA): TGTGCCAGCAGTGAAGCGAAGGGGAATTACGGCTACACCTTC. As protein: CASSEAKGNYGYTF.

This clone was counted a single time. The chain joins TRBV30 to TRBJ2-3; D is perhaps TRBD2 (6 bases). Germline-derived CDR1 and CDR2 are GTSNPN and SVGIG (reference sequence). This CDR3 contains 15 residues. V shed 2 bases and J shed 4 bases, with 16 bases lying between them. The CDR3 protein is CAWSNGGTTADTQYF. CDR3 coding DNA: TGTGCCTGGAGTAACGGCGGGACCACGGCAGATACGCAGTATTTT.

The chain employs TRBV14 and TRBJ2-7; the D gene is possibly TRBD1 (5 bases). CDR3 length: 16 amino acids. Trimming took off 0 bases at V and 2 bases at J, with 14 bases between the two ends. Per the germline V gene, CDR1 is SGHDN and CDR2 is FVKESK. In DNA, the CDR3 is TGTGCCAGCAGCCAAGATCCGGACACTCGGGCCTACGAGCAGTACTTC. Protein sequence: CASSQDPDTRAYEQYF.

J is TRBJ1-1 and V is TRBV6-2 or TRBV6-3; 8 nucleotides align to TRBD1. Germline V gene lookup returns CDR1 MNHEY and CDR2 SVGEGT. With 7 bases clipped from V and 5 bases from J, the junction kept 9 bases outside the gene matches. This CDR3 has 14 residues. As DNA, the CDR3 is TGTGCCAGCAACCCGACAGGGGAAAAAACTGAAGCTTTCTTT. Encoded protein: CASNPTGEKTEAFF.

This chain connects TRBV6-4 to TRBJ2-1; tentatively, D is TRBD1 (5 bases). Trimming removed 3 bases at V and 6 bases at J, with 9 bases between. In germline, CDR1 is MRHNA, CDR2 SNTAGT. CDR3 length equals 13 residues. The chain's CDR3 is CASSEGHPNEQFF. In nucleotides, the CDR3 is TGTGCCAGCAGTGAAGGACACCCCAATGAGCAGTTCTTC.

This clone was recorded once. Additional DNA sequences in this sample encode the identical CDR3. The J gene is TRBJ1-2, the V gene TRBV7-6, with TRBD1 matching over 9 bases. V was clipped by 5 bases and J by 1 base; unmatched bases: 2. Germline V gives CDR1 SGHVS, CDR2 FNYEAQ. The CDR3 runs to 14 residues. CDR3 coding DNA: TGTGCCAGCAGCCCGGGACAGGGTAACTATGGCTACACCTTC. Protein: CASSPGQGNYGYTF.